Each of the 5 T cell receptor beta chains below was sequenced from the same sample in a study of blood T cell repertoires in COVID-19. Libraries were prepared by immunoSEQ multiplex PCR; TCRdb keeps only in-frame clonotypes and omits some of them. In the table there are 150,000 to 200,000 clones, more than 75% of which are singletons. Input material: PBMCs or T cells enriched from blood (not recorded which). The receptors come from a woman between 45 and 60 years old with acute COVID-19.

The count of this clone is one. V gene TRBV4-1 combines with J gene TRBJ2-2, with a weak D call TRBD1 (5 bases). The V gene lost 0 bases and the J gene lost 4 bases, with 15 bases spanning the gap. From germline, CDR1 is MGHRA and CDR2 YSYEKL. This CDR3 is built from 17 residues. The CDR3 is CASSQDGAAPSTGELFF. The CDR3 nucleotides are TGCGCCAGCAGCCAAGATGGGGCAGCACCGAGCACCGGGGAGCTGTTTTTT.

This chain uses TRBV3-1 (or the pseudogene TRBV3-2) with TRBJ1-5; D possibly corresponds to TRBD1 (6 bases). Germline values: CDR1 LGHDT, CDR2 YNNKEL (reference sequence). V lost 0 bases and J 4 bases, leaving 16 bases between the germline ends. The length of the CDR3 is 17 residues. This CDR3 is CASSQERSTGSNQPQHF. CDR3 in DNA: TGTGCCAGCAGCCAAGAAAGATCGACAGGATCAAATCAGCCCCAGCATTTT.

V gene TRBV4-3 combines with J gene TRBJ1-2; 11 bases line up with TRBD1. V lost 0 bases to trimming and J lost 4 bases; unmatched junction nucleotides: 10. This CDR3 contains 18 residues. Per germline, CDR1 LGHNA and CDR2 YSLEER. CDR3 nucleotide sequence: TGCGCCAGCAGCCAAGATTCCGGGACAGGGGGTTTAGGCTATGGCTACACCTTC. Its protein is CASSQDSGTGGLGYGYTF.

The rearrangement uses TRBV5-1 and TRBJ2-3, with 8 nucleotides matching TRBD2. The CDR3 contains 15 residues. Trimming at V came to 4 bases and at J to 3 bases, leaving 7 bases not matched to a gene. Germline V gives CDR1 SGHRS, CDR2 YFSETQ. The DNA for the CDR3 is TGCGCCAGCAGCCAGCGGGGGTACGGGACAGATACGCAGTATTTT. Its translation: CASSQRGYGTDTQYF.

The chain combines TRBV7-2 with TRBJ1-1, with TRBD1 identical over 10 bases. This CDR3 has 16 amino acids. In germline, CDR1 is SGHTA, CDR2 FQGNSA. V was clipped by 6 bases and J by 1 base; unmatched bases: 8. The CDR3 nucleotides are TGTGCCAGCAGTTCGACAGGGGGCGCATCGAACACTGAAGCTTTCTTT. Its protein product is CASSSTGGASNTEAFF. The whole variable domain, remainder taken from reference TRBV7-2 and TRBJ1-1, is GAGVSQSPSNKVTEKGKDVELRCDPISGHTALYWYRQSLGQGLEFLIYFQGNSAPDKSGLPSDRFSAERTGGSVSTLTIQRTQQEDSAVYLCASSSTGGASNTEAFFGQGTRLTVV.